This T cell receptor (beta chain) was identified during a study of shared clonotypes between healthy human individuals. Each sample came from a Caucasian adult donor living in Nashville, Tennessee. General study points: Approximately 5.1% was the fraction of naive CD4 clonotypes found shared across a few donors.

To note about this clone: What it recognizes is unknown.

Sorted-subset replicate PCR reactions contained 200 ng DNA, corresponding to about 30,000 T cell genomes. The data were produced by immunoSEQ multiplex PCR, yet TCRdb's version contains in-frame clones alone and is incomplete. The sample gives some 2,500,000 clones, approximately 93% of which show up once; 0.35% to 0.45% is in the top ten. The CDR3 covers 15 residues. Germline V gene lookup returns CDR1 MGHDK and CDR2 SYGVNS. The ends lost 4 bases at V and 0 bases at J; junction bases unmatched: 3. The receptor was isolated from a young man in good health. Some clones in this sample may be carry-over from other donors' samples. Material: naive CD4+ T cells from PBMCs. Described subset: CD45RA+ positively selected. The chain combines TRBV25-1 with TRBJ1-1; TRBD1 agrees at 9 bases. CDR3 protein: CASSGDRELNTEAFF. CDR3 bases: TGTGCCAGCAGTGGGGACAGGGAATTGAACACTGAAGCTTTCTTT.